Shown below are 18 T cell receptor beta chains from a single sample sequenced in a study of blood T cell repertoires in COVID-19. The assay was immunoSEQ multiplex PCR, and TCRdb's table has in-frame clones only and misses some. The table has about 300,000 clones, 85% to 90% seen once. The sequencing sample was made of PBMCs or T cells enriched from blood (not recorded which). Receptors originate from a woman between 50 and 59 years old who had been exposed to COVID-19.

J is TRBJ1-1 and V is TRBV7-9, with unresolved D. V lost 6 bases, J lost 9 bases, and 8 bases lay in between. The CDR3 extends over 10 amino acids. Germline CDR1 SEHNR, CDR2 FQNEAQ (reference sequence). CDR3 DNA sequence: TGTGCCAGCAGTGGAGGGCAAGCTTTCTTT. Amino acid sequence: CASSGGQAFF. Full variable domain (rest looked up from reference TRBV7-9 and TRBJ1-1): DTGVSQNPRHKITKRGQNVTFRCDPISEHNRLYWYRQTLGQGPEFLTYFQNEAQLEKSRLLSDRFSAERPKGSFSTLEIQRTEQGDSAMYLCASSGGQAFFGQGTRLTVV.

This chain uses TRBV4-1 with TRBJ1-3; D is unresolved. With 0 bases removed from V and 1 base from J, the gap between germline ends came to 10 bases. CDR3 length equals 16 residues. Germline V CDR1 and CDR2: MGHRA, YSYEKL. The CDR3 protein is CASSQDPSYSGNTIYF. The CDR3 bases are TGCGCCAGCAGCCAAGATCCTTCTTATTCTGGAAACACCATATATTTT.

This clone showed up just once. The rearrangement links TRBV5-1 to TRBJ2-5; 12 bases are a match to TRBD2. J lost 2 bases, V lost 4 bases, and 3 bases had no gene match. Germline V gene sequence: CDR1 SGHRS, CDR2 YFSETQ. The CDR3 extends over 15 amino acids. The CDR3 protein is CASSRGLAGQETQYF. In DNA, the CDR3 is TGCGCCAGCAGCCGCGGACTAGCGGGGCAAGAGACCCAGTACTTC. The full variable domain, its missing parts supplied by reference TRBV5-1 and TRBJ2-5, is KAGVTQTPRYLIKTRGQQVTLSCSPISGHRSVSWYQQTPGQGLQFLFEYFSETQRNKGNFPGRFSGRQFSNSRSEMNVSTLELGDSALYLCASSRGLAGQETQYFGPGTRLLVL.

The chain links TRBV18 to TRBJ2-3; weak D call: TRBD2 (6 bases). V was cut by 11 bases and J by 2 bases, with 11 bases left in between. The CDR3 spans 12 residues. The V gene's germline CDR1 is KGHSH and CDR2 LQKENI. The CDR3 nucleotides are TGTGCCGGCCGGGACTTCACAGATACGCAGTATTTT. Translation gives CAGRDFTDTQYF.

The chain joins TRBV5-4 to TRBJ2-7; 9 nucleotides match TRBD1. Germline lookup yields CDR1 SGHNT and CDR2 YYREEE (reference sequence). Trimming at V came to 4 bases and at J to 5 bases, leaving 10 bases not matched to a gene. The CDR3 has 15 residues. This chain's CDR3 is CASSPQRTGEDEQYF. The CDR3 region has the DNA TGTGCCAGCAGCCCTCAGAGGACAGGGGAGGACGAGCAGTACTTC. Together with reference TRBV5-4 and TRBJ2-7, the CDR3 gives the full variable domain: ETGVTQSPTHLIKTRGQQVTLRCSSQSGHNTVSWYQQALGQGPQFIFQYYREEENGRGNFPPRFSGLQFPNYSSELNVNALELDDSALYLCASSPQRTGEDEQYFGPGTRLTVT.

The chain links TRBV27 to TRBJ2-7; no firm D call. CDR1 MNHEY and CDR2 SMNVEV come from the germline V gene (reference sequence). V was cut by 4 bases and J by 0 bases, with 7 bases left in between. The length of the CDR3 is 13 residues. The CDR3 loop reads CASSYRYSYEQYF. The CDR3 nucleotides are TGTGCCAGCAGTTACCGGTACTCCTACGAGCAGTACTTC.

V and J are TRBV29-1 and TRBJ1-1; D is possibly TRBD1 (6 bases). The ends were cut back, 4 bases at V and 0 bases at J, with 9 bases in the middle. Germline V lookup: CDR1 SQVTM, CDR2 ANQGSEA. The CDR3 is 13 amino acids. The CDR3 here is CSVADRLNTEAFF. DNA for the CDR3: TGCAGCGTTGCTGACAGGTTGAACACTGAAGCTTTCTTT.

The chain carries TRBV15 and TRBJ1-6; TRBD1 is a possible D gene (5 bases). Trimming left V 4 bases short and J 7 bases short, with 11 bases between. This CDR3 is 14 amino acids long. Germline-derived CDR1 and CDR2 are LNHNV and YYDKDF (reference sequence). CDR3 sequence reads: CATSTRGGNSPLHF. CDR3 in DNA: TGTGCCACCAGCACCCGGGGGGGGAATTCACCCCTCCACTTT.

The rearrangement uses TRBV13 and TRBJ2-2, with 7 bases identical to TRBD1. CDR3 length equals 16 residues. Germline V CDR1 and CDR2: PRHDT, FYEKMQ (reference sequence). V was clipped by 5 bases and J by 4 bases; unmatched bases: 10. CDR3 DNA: TGTGCCAGCAGCGACGCCAGACAGGGTGGCACCGGGGAGCTGTTTTTT. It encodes CASSDARQGGTGELFF.

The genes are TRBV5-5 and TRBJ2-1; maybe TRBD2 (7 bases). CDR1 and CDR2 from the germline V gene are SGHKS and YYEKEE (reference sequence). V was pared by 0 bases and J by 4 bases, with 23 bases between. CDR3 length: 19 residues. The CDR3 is CASSLAWGGPPSIYNEQFF. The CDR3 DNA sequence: TGTGCCAGCAGCTTGGCCTGGGGGGGCCCTCCCTCCATATACAATGAGCAGTTCTTC.

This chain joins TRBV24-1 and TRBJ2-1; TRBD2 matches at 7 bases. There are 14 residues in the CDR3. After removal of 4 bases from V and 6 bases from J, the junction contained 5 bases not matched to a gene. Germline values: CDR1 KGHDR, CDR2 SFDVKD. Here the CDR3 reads CATSETGEGNEQFF. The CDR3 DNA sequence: TGTGCCACCAGTGAGACCGGGGAGGGCAATGAGCAGTTCTTC.

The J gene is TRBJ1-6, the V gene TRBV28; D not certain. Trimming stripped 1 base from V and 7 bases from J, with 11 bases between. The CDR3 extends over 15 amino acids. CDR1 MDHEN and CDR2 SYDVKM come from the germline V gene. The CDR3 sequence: CASSLFLHGNSPLHF. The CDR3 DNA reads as TGTGCCAGCAGTTTATTCCTACACGGGAATTCACCCCTCCACTTT.

CDR3 DNA sequence: TGTGCCTGGAGTAATCTAGTAACAGATACGCAGTATTTT. This codes for CAWSNLVTDTQYF. This chain links TRBV30 with TRBJ2-3; D gene uncertain. This CDR3 is 13 amino acids long. V shed 2 bases and J shed 3 bases, with 9 bases lying between them. The germline V gene encodes CDR1 GTSNPN and CDR2 SVGIG (reference sequence).

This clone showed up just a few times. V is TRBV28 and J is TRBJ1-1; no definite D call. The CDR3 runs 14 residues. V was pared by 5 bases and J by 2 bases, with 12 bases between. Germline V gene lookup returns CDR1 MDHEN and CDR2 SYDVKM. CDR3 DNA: TGTGCCAGCAGTCCTCCACAAACCAACACTGAAGCTTTCTTT. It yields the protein CASSPPQTNTEAFF.

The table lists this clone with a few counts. DNA of the CDR3: TGTGCCAGCGCACAGGAGGTCACTAACTATGGCTACACCTTC. Translation: CASAQEVTNYGYTF. The chain joins TRBV18 to TRBJ1-2; weak D call: TRBD1 (5 bases). CDR1 and CDR2 from the germline V gene are KGHSH and LQKENI. The germline V and J ends were trimmed by 8 bases and 0 bases, with 13 bases remaining between them. The CDR3 is 14 amino acids.

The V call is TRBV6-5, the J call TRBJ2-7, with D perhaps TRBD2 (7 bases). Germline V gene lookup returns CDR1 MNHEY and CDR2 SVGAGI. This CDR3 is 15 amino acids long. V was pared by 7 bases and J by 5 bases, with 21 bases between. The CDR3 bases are TGTGCCAGCACTTCGCTCGCGGGGGCCGTCCACGAGCAGTACTTC. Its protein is CASTSLAGAVHEQYF.

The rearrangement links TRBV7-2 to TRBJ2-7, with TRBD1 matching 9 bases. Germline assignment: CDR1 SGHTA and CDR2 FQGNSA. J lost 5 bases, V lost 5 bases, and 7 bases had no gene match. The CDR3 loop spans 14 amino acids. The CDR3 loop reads CASSLDRGIDEQYF. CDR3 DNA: TGTGCCAGCAGCCTCGACAGGGGGATCGACGAGCAGTACTTC.

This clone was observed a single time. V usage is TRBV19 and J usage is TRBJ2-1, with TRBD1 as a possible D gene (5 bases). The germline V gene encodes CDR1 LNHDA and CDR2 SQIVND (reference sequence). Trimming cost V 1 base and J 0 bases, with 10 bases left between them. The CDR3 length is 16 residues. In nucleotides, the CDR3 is TGTGCCAGTAGTATAGTGTACAGGAGCTCCTACAATGAGCAGTTCTTC. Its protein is CASSIVYRSSYNEQFF.